This T cell receptor (beta chain) was retrieved from a study of Graves' ophthalmopathy and Graves' hyperthyroidism (dated by TCRdb to 2017 to 2018). Some background on the complete study: Peripheral blood was collected before any treatment was given, at the time of initial diagnosis. The study used signatures of the TCR beta repertoire to tell Graves' ophthalmopathy apart from Graves' hyperthyroidism and to predict which patients would progress to ophthalmopathy. In total, approximately 130 blood samples were TCR-sequenced: 43 ophthalmopathy, about 75 hyperthyroidism and approximately 17 hyperthyroidism-to-ophthalmopathy patients. To explore V-J signatures that distinguish ophthalmopathy from hyperthyroidism, a discovery set of roughly 98 patients was enrolled, made up of 43 with ophthalmopathy and fewer than 60 with stable hyperthyroidism. For independent validation, a separate cohort was made up of about 18 hyperthyroidism patients plus 17 patients who later progressed from hyperthyroidism to ophthalmopathy. T-cell repertoires of thyroid tissue and blood were compared in over 5 hyperthyroidism patients. After sampling, hyperthyroidism patients received methimazole starting at 30 mg daily, and ophthalmopathy patients received high-dose intravenous methylprednisolone. The roughly 94 discovery patients were randomly divided into training and test sets at a 7:3 ratio.

Ophthalmopathy patients had moderately to severely active disease, Clinical Activity Score of at least 3, NOSPECS grade of at least 4, and disease duration under 3 months. Anyone with other autoimmune diseases, uncontrolled infections, pregnancy or lactation was excluded from the study. Clinical symptoms, serum thyroxine, TRAb, thyroid ultrasound and orbital computed tomography were used for diagnosis. PBMCs were isolated from more than 8 ml of fresh peripheral blood by Ficoll-Paque density gradient centrifugation. Total RNA was extracted using Trizol reagent, and RNA quality was checked on an Agilent 2100 Bioanalyzer. As encoded in the germline V gene (reference sequence), CDR1 is DFQATT while CDR2 is SNEGSKA. V and J are truncated by 3 bases and 3 bases respectively, leaving an intervening sequence of 9 bases. Taken from cysteine to phenylalanine, the CDR3 has 12 residues. The kept DNA is CDR3 alone, 36 bases in frame from the first base.

For repertoire sequencing, the TCR beta CDR3 regions were amplified from RNA transcripts. HTBI primers and the Qiagen OneStep RT-PCR kit were used in a first-round RT-PCR, which was followed by a second-round multiplex PCR, size selection and purification. Sequencing of the libraries was carried out on an Illumina HiSeq2000 in paired-end mode with 100 bp reads. As for how the authors treated the data: Reads were processed with SOAPnuke, discarding reads with adapters, uncalled bases, mean Phred below 15, or no exact constant-primer or identifier match. High-quality paired reads were merged with COPE v1.2.5. Each unique nucleotide sequence was defined as a clonotype, and clonotypes were aligned to IMGT TRB V, D and J references with MiTCR v1.1. Only V-J combinations with frequency above 0.0001 were analysed, covering about 99% of repertoires. For each V-J combination, a TCR clonal expansion and chaos score was defined as the ratio of F50 clonal expansion to chaos observed in the TCRdist matrix. Features were reduced by Welch's t-statistics and random forest to some 13 V-J combinations, which fed a naive Bayes classifier. The Morisita-Horn index was used to measure how similar the thyroid and blood repertoires were. The public reads were reprocessed in TCRdb via fastp at Q25 and MiXCR, keeping in-frame beta chains. Rows matching on CDR3 protein sequence are summarized as one entry with the most common DNA and genes. The V and J calls follow TCRdb's processing rather than the paper's. Here the sample has 360,000 or so distinct CDR3 sequences; approximately 20% occur a single time. Around 1.5% of the sample belongs to the ten largest clones.

Concerning this clonotype itself: The antigen this receptor binds is unknown. No much larger clonotype is one base removed from it; base qualities were not supplied.

Study-wide findings and limitations: In validation, the model predicted ophthalmopathy progression with roughly 68% sensitivity and around 72% specificity; approximately 12 predicted patients were CT-confirmed with GO in a median of approximately 6.2 months. Sample size was not predetermined statistically, and investigators were not blinded to group allocation. Most expanded thyroid clonotypes with a frequency above 0.001 also appeared in blood, which suggests that blood repertoires may reflect the immune response in the thyroid. In cross-validation, the 13-signature model distinguished ophthalmopathy from stable hyperthyroidism with approximately 90% sensitivity and 81.08% specificity, while in the test set the corresponding values were about 80% and 75%.

The source of this sequence is a woman younger than 30 with Graves' ophthalmopathy. Donor details come from another sample of the same person, matched by shared clones. Sequences were obtained from peripheral blood. Here the chain combines TRBV20-1 and TRBJ2-7; TRBD2 might be the D gene, on 6 matching bases. The CDR3 amino acid sequence is: CSARSGDYEQYF. In nucleotide form, the sequence is TGCAGTGCTAGGTCGGGAGACTACGAGCAGTACTTC.